What follows are 20 T cell receptor beta chains derived from one specimen sequenced in a study of cytomegalovirus exposure and HLA in healthy donors. Generated by immunoSEQ multiplex PCR, the TCRdb table keeps only in-frame clones and is missing some. The table records 300,000 to 400,000 clones, nearly 90% of them present only once. Material for sequencing was PBMCs. All receptors derive from a man aged 25 to 40 in good health and CMV-seronegative.

This chain connects TRBV4-1 to TRBJ2-7; 9 positions match TRBD1. Germline CDR1 is MGHRA and CDR2 is YSYEKL. The CDR3 covers 19 residues. Trimming took 1 base from V and 4 from J; bases not matched to a gene: 17. CDR3 coding DNA: TGCGCCAGCAGCCAAGTAATTCCGGGACAGGGATACTTTTGGTACGAGCAGTACTTC. It encodes CASSQVIPGQGYFWYEQYF.

In this sample, this clone turned up a few times. The chain recombines TRBV5-1 with TRBJ1-6; no reliable D call. Germline assignment: CDR1 SGHRS and CDR2 YFSETQ. Trimming stripped 4 bases from V and 9 bases from J, with 11 bases between. The CDR3 totals 13 residues. The CDR3 is CASSPQVGSPLHF. The CDR3 DNA reads TGCGCCAGCAGCCCCCAGGTGGGTTCACCCCTCCACTTT.

The chain employs TRBV5-1 and TRBJ2-3, with 9 bases matching TRBD2. Germline CDR1 is SGHRS and CDR2 is YFSETQ. V was clipped by 0 bases and J by 5 bases; unmatched bases: 1. This CDR3 is built from 14 residues. The CDR3 bases are TGCGCCAGCAGCTTGGAGCGGGGGGTAGATACGCAGTATTTT. This encodes CASSLERGVDTQYF.

The chain employs TRBV15 and TRBJ2-3; 12 positions agree with TRBD2. The CDR3 totals 16 residues. Germline CDR1 and CDR2: LNHNV and YYDKDF (reference sequence). Unmatched junction bases numbered 3, after V lost 4 bases and J lost 1 base. Here the CDR3 DNA reads TGTGCCACCAGCACAGGACTAGCGGGGCGCACAGATACGCAGTATTTT. Protein: CATSTGLAGRTDTQYF.

The CDR3 spells CASSLVRTYSTDTQYF. Here the CDR3 DNA reads TGTGCCAGCAGCTTGGTGAGGACATATAGCACAGATACGCAGTATTTT. V usage is TRBV5-6 and J usage is TRBJ2-3; D perhaps matches TRBD1 (5 bases). The V gene's germline CDR1 is SGHDT and CDR2 YYEEEE. The CDR3 is 16 residues long. V lost 0 bases, J lost 0 bases, and 11 bases lay in between.

This chain connects TRBV9 to TRBJ1-1, with D unresolved. Germline CDR1 and CDR2: SGDLS and YYNGEE. The CDR3 is 17 residues long. V was cut by 3 bases and J by 0 bases, with 18 bases left in between. The DNA of the CDR3 is TGTGCCAGCAGCGCGTACTCTGTACCCACAGTGAACACTGAAGCTTTCTTT. Protein sequence: CASSAYSVPTVNTEAFF. Using reference TRBV9 and TRBJ1-1 for the parts outside the CDR3, the full variable domain is DSGVTQTPKHLITATGQRVTLRCSPRSGDLSVYWYQQSLDQGLQFLIQYYNGEERAKGNILERFSAQQFPDLHSELNLSSLELGDSALYFCASSAYSVPTVNTEAFFGQGTRLTVV.

This sequence joins TRBV18 and TRBJ2-7; 10 bases align to TRBD1. Germline CDR1 KGHSH, CDR2 LQKENI. V lost 4 bases, J lost 2 bases, and 8 bases stayed unmatched. This CDR3 comprises 16 residues. CDR3 sequence (DNA): TGTGCCAGCTCACAACAACCGGGACAGGGGCCCTACGAGCAGTACTTC. Translation: CASSQQPGQGPYEQYF.

The V gene is TRBV10-2, the J gene TRBJ2-3, with TRBD1 identical over 10 bases. CDR1 WSHSY and CDR2 SAAADI come from the germline V gene. CDR3 length equals 17 residues. The junction had 14 bases not matched to a gene; V was cut back by 6 bases and J by 5 bases. The CDR3 loop reads CASSSFSGTGDGDTQYF. The CDR3 coding sequence is TGCGCCAGCAGCTCTTTCTCCGGGACAGGGGATGGAGATACGCAGTATTTT.

This chain links TRBV2 with TRBJ1-4; maybe TRBD1 (5 bases). V lost 9 bases and J lost 11, with 19 bases in between. The germline V gene encodes CDR1 SNHLY and CDR2 FYNNEI. The CDR3 sequence is 13 residues long. CDR3 protein: CASGAGGNGKLFF. CDR3 bases: TGTGCCAGTGGGGCCGGGGGTAACGGGAAACTGTTTTTT.

CDR3 in amino acids: CASSGQGLWTGELFF. The CDR3 DNA sequence: TGTGCCAGCTCCGGACAGGGGTTATGGACCGGGGAGCTGTTTTTT. This chain uses TRBV27 with TRBJ2-2, with 9 bases matching TRBD1. The CDR3 is 15 residues long. V was clipped by 8 bases and J by 5 bases; unmatched bases: 9. Looked up from germline, CDR1 is MNHEY and CDR2 is SMNVEV (reference sequence).

V and J are TRBV5-1 and TRBJ1-1, with 7 bases identical to TRBD1. J lost 7 bases, V lost 0 bases, and 9 bases had no gene match. The germline V gene encodes CDR1 SGHRS and CDR2 YFSETQ. The CDR3 spans 15 residues. Written as DNA, the CDR3 is TGCGCCAGCAGCTTGGCCGGCAGGGGGACCATTGAAGCTTTCTTT. It is translated as CASSLAGRGTIEAFF.

The V call is TRBV6-1, the J call TRBJ1-1; D is unresolved. V gave up 3 bases and J gave up 6 bases, with 11 bases separating them. The CDR3 sequence is 13 residues long. Germline V gene data show CDR1 as MNHNS and CDR2 as SASEGT. This chain's CDR3 is CASSDVDISEAFF. CDR3 coding DNA: TGTGCCAGCAGTGATGTAGATATTTCTGAAGCTTTCTTT.

This chain connects TRBV6-1 to TRBJ1-6, with TRBD1 identical over 9 bases. J lost 8 bases, V lost 2 bases, and 10 bases had no gene match. CDR3 length: 17 amino acids. Per germline, CDR1 MNHNS and CDR2 SASEGT. In DNA, the CDR3 is TGTGCCAGCAGTGAAATCTACAGGGGGCCCGGGGATTCACCCCTCCACTTT. Translating it yields CASSEIYRGPGDSPLHF.

This clone showed up just once. The V call is TRBV16, the J call TRBJ2-7, with D possibly matching TRBD1 (6 bases). V lost 4 bases and J 1 base, leaving 11 bases between the germline ends. Per germline, CDR1 KGHSY and CDR2 FQNENV. The CDR3 loop spans 14 amino acids. As DNA, the CDR3 is TGTGCCAGCAGCCTTATGGACAGTTCCTACGAGCAGTACTTC. Encoded protein: CASSLMDSSYEQYF.

The sample holds one count of this clone. The rearrangement joins TRBV6-5 to TRBJ1-1; D possibly corresponds to TRBD1 (6 bases). Germline V CDR1 and CDR2: MNHEY, SVGAGI. The V and J ends lost 1 base and 1 base respectively, with 13 bases between them. The CDR3 sequence is 16 residues long. The CDR3 DNA reads as TGTGCCAGCAGTTACTTAGGGGGGGCCCGGAACACTGAAGCTTTCTTT. Translated: CASSYLGGARNTEAFF.

The V gene is TRBV7-8, the J gene TRBJ2-2; tentatively, D is TRBD2 (6 bases). The CDR3 length is 13 residues. V lost 9 bases and J lost 4, with 12 bases in between. CDR1 and CDR2 (germline): SGHVS, FQNEAQ. CDR3 bases: TGTGCCAGTGCGGGGCGAGGCACCGGGGAGCTGTTTTTT. This gives the protein CASAGRGTGELFF. Full variable domain (remainder filled in from reference TRBV7-8 and TRBJ2-2): GAGVSQSPRYKVAKRGQDVALRCDPISGHVSLFWYQQALGQGPEFLTYFQNEAQLDKSGLPSDRFFAERPEGSVSTLKIQRTQQEDSAVYLCASAGRGTGELFFGEGSRLTVL.

The genes are TRBV19 and TRBJ2-2, with 7 bases fitting TRBD1. The CDR3 length is 17 residues. Trimming took 4 bases from V and 4 from J; bases not matched to a gene: 12. Germline V gives CDR1 LNHDA, CDR2 SQIVND (reference sequence). CDR3 sequence (DNA): TGTGCCAGTAGTAAAAGACAGGGCCTAGGGTTCACCGGGGAGCTGTTTTTT. Amino acid sequence: CASSKRQGLGFTGELFF.

This clone has a single count. The genes are TRBV7-6 and TRBJ2-2; D possibly corresponds to TRBD2 (5 bases). V was pared by 2 bases and J by 6 bases, with 13 bases between. The CDR3 consists of 15 residues. In germline, CDR1 is SGHVS, CDR2 FNYEAQ. Here the CDR3 DNA reads TGTGCCAGCAGCTTAAGGCTAGCCGGGGCCGGGGAGCTGTTTTTT. As protein: CASSLRLAGAGELFF.

This chain joins TRBV19 and TRBJ2-7, with D maybe TRBD1 (5 bases). Looked up from germline, CDR1 is LNHDA and CDR2 is SQIVND (reference sequence). This CDR3 contains 12 residues. Trimming took 6 bases from V and 5 from J, leaving 11 bases between them. For the CDR3, the DNA is TGTGCCAGTAGCCAGGGTGTCCACGAGCAGTACTTC. Protein sequence: CASSQGVHEQYF.

Comment on this clone: No conserved phenylalanine or tryptophan ends this CDR3, so it is likely a read error. It is unclear where the CDR3 begins or ends on the DNA, so no DNA is shown, and the CDR3 is as TCRdb lists it. The chain couples TRBV19 to TRBJ1-1; the table's D call, TRBD1, was not checked against the DNA. A total of 14 residues make up the CDR3, ends included. CDR1 and CDR2 from the germline V gene are LNHDA and SQIVND (reference sequence). CDR3: CASSVSYISPGSVH.